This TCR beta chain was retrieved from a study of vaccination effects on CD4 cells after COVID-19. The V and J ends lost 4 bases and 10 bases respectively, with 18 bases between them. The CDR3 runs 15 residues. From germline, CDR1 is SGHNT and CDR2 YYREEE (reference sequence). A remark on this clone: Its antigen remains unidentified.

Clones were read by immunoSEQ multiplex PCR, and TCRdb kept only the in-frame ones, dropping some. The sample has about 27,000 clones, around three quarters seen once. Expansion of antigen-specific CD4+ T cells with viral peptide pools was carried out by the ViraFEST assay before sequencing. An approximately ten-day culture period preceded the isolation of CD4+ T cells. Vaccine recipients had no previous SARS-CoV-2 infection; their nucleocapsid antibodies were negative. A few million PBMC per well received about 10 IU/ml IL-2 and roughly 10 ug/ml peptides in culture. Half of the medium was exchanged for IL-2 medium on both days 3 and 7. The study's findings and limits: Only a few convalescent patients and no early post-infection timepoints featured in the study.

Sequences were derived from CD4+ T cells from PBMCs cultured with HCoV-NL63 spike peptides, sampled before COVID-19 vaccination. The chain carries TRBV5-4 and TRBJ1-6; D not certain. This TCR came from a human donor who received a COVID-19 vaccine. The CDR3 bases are TGTGCCAGCAGCCTCCGGACGGGGTCGGGGTCACCCCTCCACTTT. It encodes CASSLRTGSGSPLHF.